Listed below are T cell receptor beta chains from one sample, sequenced in a study of blood T cell repertoires in COVID-19. The method was immunoSEQ multiplex PCR; TCRdb's version includes in-frame clones alone and lacks a portion of them. The data hold over 100,000 clones, with approximately 88% observed a single time. Sequencing was performed on peripheral blood. The receptor set was obtained from a human donor in a cohort sampled during active COVID-19. CDR3s include the opening cysteine and the closing phenylalanine or tryptophan. The D gene is left open where the match is weak. Expanded clones are given a class, and other clones once, few, many or no size at all.

TRBJ1-1 | - | - | TRBV3-1/TRBV3-2 | CASSPAQRGFEAFF | TGTGCCAGCAGCCCAGCCCAAAGGGGGTTTGAAGCTTTCTTT
TRBJ2-1 | - | TRBD2 | TRBV19 | CASSAGGTNEQFF | TGTGCCAGTAGTGCGGGGGGGACCAATGAGCAGTTCTTC
TRBJ2-5 | - | TRBD2 | TRBV24-1 | CATSGTSGIETQYF | TGTGCCACCAGTGGGACTAGCGGAATTGAGACCCAGTACTTC
TRBJ1-6 | - | - | TRBV6-5 | CASSYQGSNSPLHF | TGTGCCAGCAGTTACCAGGGTAGCAATTCACCCCTCCACTTT
TRBJ2-1 | - | TRBD1 | TRBV5-1 | CASAPRGFESNEQFF | TGCGCCAGCGCCCCCAGGGGGTTCGAGTCTAATGAGCAGTTCTTC
TRBJ2-3 | - | TRBD2 | TRBV24-1 | CATSPAGATDTQYF | TGTGCCACCAGTCCAGCGGGGGCCACAGATACGCAGTATTTT
TRBJ2-5 | - | TRBD1 | TRBV30 | CAWSPTGGMAQYF | TGTGCCTGGAGTCCGACAGGGGGAATGGCCCAGTACTTC
TRBJ2-5 | few | TRBD2 | TRBV6-1 | CASSDGFSGGQETQYF | TGTGCCAGCAGTGACGGCTTTAGCGGGGGGCAAGAGACCCAGTACTTC
TRBJ2-5 | - | TRBD1 | TRBV6-2/TRBV6-3 | CASSYSRDSLQETQYF | TGTGCCAGCAGTTACTCCAGGGACAGCCTGCAAGAGACCCAGTACTTC
TRBJ2-1 | - | - | TRBV4-2 | CASSQDYAGYNEQFF | TGTGCCAGCAGCCAAGATTATGCAGGATACAATGAGCAGTTCTTC
TRBJ2-2 | few | TRBD1 | TRBV7-9 | CASSLTGEAGELFF | TGTGCCAGCAGCTTGACAGGGGAAGCCGGGGAGCTGTTTTTT
TRBJ1-2 | few | TRBD1 | TRBV5-4 | CASSTKTGILYGYTF | TGTGCCAGCAGCACAAAGACAGGGATCCTCTATGGCTACACCTTC
TRBJ1-6 | few | TRBD1 | TRBV6-5 | CASSWDREVRNSPLHF | TGTGCCAGCAGTTGGGACAGGGAAGTTCGGAATTCACCCCTCCACTTT
TRBJ2-7 | - | - | TRBV29-1 | CSPPRAGGYEQYF | TGCAGCCCCCCTAGGGCAGGAGGCTACGAGCAGTACTTC
TRBJ1-5 | - | - | TRBV28 | CASSHGTRHQPQHF | TGTGCCAGCAGTCACGGGACACGCCATCAGCCCCAGCATTTT
TRBJ2-1 | - | TRBD2 | TRBV7-3 | CASRQTSGAGEQFF | TGTGCCAGCAGGCAGACTAGCGGGGCAGGTGAGCAGTTCTTC
TRBJ1-2 | few | - | TRBV6-5 | CASQIAGRRIGYTF | TGTGCCAGCCAGATAGCCGGGCGGAGGATTGGCTACACCTTC
TRBJ1-2 | - | - | TRBV4-2 | CASSQAAGYYGYTF | TGTGCCAGCAGCCAAGCGGCGGGATACTATGGCTACACCTTC
TRBJ2-7 | - | - | TRBV7-2 | CASRLQQGLATQQYF | TGTGCCAGCAGGCTACAACAGGGTCTCGCTACCCAGCAGTACTTC
TRBJ1-4 | - | TRBD1 | TRBV19 | CASSALRDRGREKLFF | TGTGCCAGTAGCGCTCTTCGGGACAGGGGACGTGAAAAACTGTTTTTT
TRBJ1-1 | few | TRBD1 | TRBV5-1 | CASSGTVYRVTEAFF | TGCGCCAGCAGCGGGACAGTTTACAGGGTCACTGAAGCTTTCTTT
TRBJ2-5 | - | - | TRBV2 | CASRKDLPRETQYF | TGTGCCAGCAGAAAGGATCTCCCGAGGGAGACCCAGTACTTC
TRBJ1-2 | once | TRBD1 | TRBV6-2/TRBV6-3 | CASSYSGTVPRYTF | TGTGCCAGCAGTTACTCCGGGACAGTACCTCGCTACACCTTC
TRBJ1-2 | - | TRBD1 | TRBV4-2 | CASSQDGTGGGYTF | TGTGCCAGCAGCCAAGACGGGACAGGGGGCGGCTACACCTTC
TRBJ1-2 | - | - | TRBV3-1/TRBV3-2 | CASSLNGPRGYTF | TGTGCCAGCAGCCTTAATGGGCCTCGCGGCTACACCTTC
TRBJ1-5 | - | - | TRBV2 | CASSRTGNNQPQHF | TGTGCCAGCAGTCGCACCGGGAACAATCAGCCCCAGCATTTT
TRBJ2-1 | - | TRBD2 | TRBV5-1 | CASSLAPSGGGSYNEQFF | TGCGCCAGCAGCTTGGCCCCTAGCGGGGGGGGCTCCTACAATGAGCAGTTCTTC
TRBJ2-5 | - | TRBD2 | TRBV5-4 | CASSFPGRGETQYF | TGTGCCAGCAGCTTCCCGGGGAGGGGAGAGACCCAGTACTTC
TRBJ2-7 | - | TRBD1 | TRBV5-1 | CASSLGQGYYEQYF | TGCGCCAGCAGCTTGGGACAGGGATACTACGAGCAGTACTTC
TRBJ2-2 | once | TRBD1 | TRBV5-1 | CASSGTGNTGELFF | TGCGCCAGCAGCGGGACAGGCAACACCGGGGAGCTGTTTTTT
TRBJ1-5 | - | TRBD1 | TRBV27 | CASSLGQAIGNQPQHF | TGTGCCAGCAGTTTAGGACAGGCCATCGGCAATCAGCCCCAGCATTTT
TRBJ2-7 | - | TRBD1 | TRBV3-1/TRBV3-2 | CASSQGLSGGLSYEQYF | TGTGCCAGCAGCCAAGGCTTGTCAGGGGGCCTCTCCTACGAGCAGTACTTC
TRBJ2-3 | few | - | TRBV4-1 | CASSQVMDTQYF | TGCGCCAGCAGCCAAGTCATGGATACGCAGTATTTT
TRBJ2-7 | - | TRBD1 | TRBV18 | CASSAGQELNEQYF | TGTGCCAGCTCAGCCGGACAGGAACTAAACGAGCAGTACTTC
TRBJ2-1 | - | TRBD2 | TRBV18 | CASSPGGGAVDEQFF | TGTGCCAGCTCACCAGGCGGGGGGGCGGTCGATGAGCAGTTCTTC
TRBJ2-7 | - | TRBD1 | TRBV5-1 | CASSFSQGNYEQYF | TGCGCCAGCAGCTTCTCACAGGGGAACTACGAGCAGTACTTC